These 32 T cell receptor beta chains were all obtained from the same sample, sequenced in a study of PD-1 blockade in classical Hodgkin lymphoma (dated by TCRdb to 2020 to 2022). Libraries were prepared through the immunoSEQ multiplex PCR assay. TCRdb's version of the immuneACCESS table is confined to in-frame rearrangements and falls short of the full clone set. An unresolved V gene accounts for under half of the shortfall where checked; the remainder is of unknown origin. For this sample there are about 85,000 clones; 90% appear just once. The ten largest clones capture 2.5% to 3.5% of the sample. Reading the label with the study, this specimen's time point is: cycle 4 day 1 (C4D1), after five to seven weeks of nivolumab. All trial patients had relapsed after autologous stem cell transplantation, with cohorts A, B and C differing in prior brentuximab vedotin exposure. Source: peripheral blood mononuclear cells (PBMCs), taken before the fourth cycle of nivolumab. These receptors were obtained from a human donor with classical Hodgkin lymphoma.

On this clone itself: Other nucleotide sequences from this sample produce the same CDR3. The rearrangement links TRBV30 to TRBJ2-7, with D tentatively TRBD2 (7 bases). The CDR3 has 16 residues. Germline CDR1 reads GTSNPN; CDR2 reads SVGIG (reference sequence). The V end lost 1 base, the J end lost 7 bases, and 23 bases lay between the germline ends. For the CDR3, the DNA is TGTGCCTGGAGTGACTCACCCTGGGGGGGGGCCGGGGAGCAGTACTTC. Its translation is CAWSDSPWGGAGEQYF.

The sample holds one count of this clone. The V call is TRBV5-5, the J call TRBJ1-1; D is unclear. V shed 0 bases and J shed 1 base, with 4 bases lying between them. CDR3 length: 13 amino acids. Germline V CDR1 and CDR2: SGHKS, YYEKEE (reference sequence). The DNA for the CDR3 is TGTGCCAGCAGCTTGGGGGCGAACACTGAAGCTTTCTTT. Its protein is CASSLGANTEAFF.

This clone came up a few times. The rearrangement uses TRBV2 and TRBJ1-5; no clear D. This CDR3 is built from 16 residues. V shed 6 bases and J shed 0 bases, with 15 bases lying between them. Germline values: CDR1 SNHLY, CDR2 FYNNEI. CDR3 in amino acids: CASSHISSGSNQPQHF. The DNA for the CDR3 is TGTGCCAGCAGCCATATTTCTTCTGGTAGCAATCAGCCCCAGCATTTT.

The chain is built from TRBV29-1 and TRBJ2-7; possible D gene TRBD2, 6 bases. Germline CDR1 and CDR2: SQVTM and ANQGSEA. With 0 bases removed from V and 7 bases from J, the gap between germline ends came to 25 bases. The CDR3 covers 17 residues. In nucleotides, the CDR3 is TGCAGCGTTGAAGACTCAGGGCGGGGCGGGCGATATCGGGAGCAGTACTTC. This gives the protein CSVEDSGRGGRYREQYF.

This chain links TRBV27 with TRBJ1-4, with D possibly matching TRBD1 (5 bases). Germline CDR1 is MNHEY and CDR2 is SMNVEV (reference sequence). The CDR3 has 15 residues. The ends were cut back, 3 bases at V and 8 bases at J, with 16 bases in the middle. The CDR3 protein is CASSFGGGTAEKLFF. The CDR3 DNA reads TGTGCCAGCAGTTTCGGCGGGGGGACGGCAGAAAAACTGTTTTTT.

This chain connects TRBV11-2 to TRBJ1-4; TRBD1 is a possible D gene (6 bases). The CDR3 has 15 amino acids. In germline, CDR1 is SGHAT, CDR2 FQNNGV. The V end was cut by 1 base, the J end by 5 bases, with 11 bases between. CDR3: CASSLGGQGNEKLFF. CDR3 coding DNA: TGTGCCAGCAGCTTAGGGGGGCAGGGGAATGAAAAACTGTTTTTT.

This rearrangement joins TRBV6-4 to TRBJ2-3; D might be TRBD1 (6 bases). Looked up from germline, CDR1 is MRHNA and CDR2 is SNTAGT. The CDR3 is 17 amino acids. V gave up 2 bases and J gave up 1 base, with 16 bases separating them. This chain's CDR3 is CASSDTDDRLGTDTQYF. CDR3 nucleotides: TGTGCCAGCAGTGACACAGATGACAGGCTCGGCACAGATACGCAGTATTTT.

The chain carries TRBV6-1 and TRBJ2-7; maybe TRBD2 (7 bases). V dropped 6 bases and J dropped 4 bases, with 19 bases sitting between them. CDR1 is MNHNS, CDR2 SASEGT, per germline. The CDR3 sequence is 15 residues long. For the CDR3, the DNA is TGTGCCAGCAGCGCTAGGGGGGGAAGAGGGTACGAGCAGTACTTC. This sequence encodes CASSARGGRGYEQYF.

The chain uses TRBV30 and TRBJ2-7; TRBD2 is a possible D gene (6 bases). V shed 5 bases and J shed 2 bases, with 10 bases lying between them. This CDR3 is 12 amino acids long. CDR1 and CDR2 from the germline V gene are GTSNPN and SVGIG (reference sequence). The CDR3 bases are TGTGCCTGGCGGGGGATTCCCTACGAGCAGTACTTC. Encoded protein: CAWRGIPYEQYF.

This clone was detected once. The identical CDR3 is also encoded by other nucleotide sequences in the sample. The V gene is TRBV7-9, the J gene TRBJ1-5; the match to TRBD1 covers 7 bases. V trimming: 5 bases; J trimming: 5 bases; junction bases outside the gene matches: 3. The CDR3 is 13 residues long. CDR1 and CDR2 (germline): SEHNR, FQNEAQ (reference sequence). The CDR3 loop reads CASSRGRDQPQHF. Written as DNA, the CDR3 is TGTGCCAGCAGCAGGGGGCGTGATCAGCCCCAGCATTTT.

Note on this clone: The germline gene is not matched at one end of the junction; a read error may be the cause. The chain links TRBV6-5 to TRBJ1-2; 11 bases agree with TRBD1. This CDR3 region has 14 residues. Germline V gives CDR1 MNHEY, CDR2 SVGAGI. CDR3: CASSYDIIGQGASF. The CDR3 DNA is TGTGCCAGCAGTTACGATATAATAGGACAGGGGGCCTCCTTC.

This clone has a single count. The chain recombines TRBV28 with TRBJ2-7; 7 positions agree with TRBD1. With V trimmed by 6 bases and J by 2 bases, 10 bases remained unmatched. The length of the CDR3 is 15 residues. Germline V gives CDR1 MDHEN, CDR2 SYDVKM. As DNA, the CDR3 is TGTGCCAGCAGCACTCGGACAGGCAACACCTACGAGCAGTACTTC. It encodes CASSTRTGNTYEQYF. Full variable domain (missing parts from reference TRBV28 and TRBJ2-7): DVKVTQSSRYLVKRTGEKVFLECVQDMDHENMFWYRQDPGLGLRLIYFSYDVKMKEKGDIPEGYSVSREKKERFSLILESASTNQTSMYLCASSTRTGNTYEQYFGPGTRLTVT.

The chain combines TRBV5-1 with TRBJ2-3; D ambiguous. Trimming took 3 bases from V and 4 from J, leaving 9 bases between them. This CDR3 is built from 13 residues. The germline gives CDR1 SGHRS, CDR2 YFSETQ. CDR3 coding DNA: TGCGCCAGCAGCTCGGATTCTGCAGATACGCAGTATTTT. Its protein product is CASSSDSADTQYF.

This chain joins TRBV7-9 and TRBJ2-7; D could derive from TRBD1 or TRBD2 (5 bases each). V gave up 6 bases and J gave up 2 bases, with 17 bases separating them. CDR1 is SEHNR, CDR2 FQNEAQ, per germline (reference sequence). The CDR3 runs to 15 residues. The CDR3 loop reads CASRAMGDGAYEQYF. The CDR3 nucleotides read TGTGCCAGCAGAGCGATGGGGGACGGAGCCTACGAGCAGTACTTC.

V usage is TRBV11-2 and J usage is TRBJ2-7; D is possibly TRBD1 (6 bases). Germline assignment: CDR1 SGHAT and CDR2 FQNNGV. Trimming stripped 2 bases from V and 0 bases from J, with 23 bases between. The CDR3 covers 19 residues. CDR3 sequence reads: CASSLPRLRQGSFSYEQYF. CDR3 sequence (DNA): TGTGCCAGCAGCTTACCTCGTCTACGCCAGGGGTCTTTCTCCTACGAGCAGTACTTC.

A remark on this clone: The same CDR3 is also encoded by other DNA sequences in this sample. V and J are TRBV11-2 and TRBJ1-2; weak D call: TRBD1 (5 bases). The CDR3 totals 13 residues. Germline V gene sequence: CDR1 SGHAT, CDR2 FQNNGV. Trimming stripped 1 base from V and 4 bases from J, with 7 bases between. The CDR3 loop is CASSLGTGYGYTF. In DNA, the CDR3 is TGTGCCAGCAGCTTAGGTACAGGCTATGGCTACACCTTC.

V gene TRBV29-1 combines with J gene TRBJ2-7; D gene uncertain. This CDR3 contains 12 residues. In germline, CDR1 is SQVTM, CDR2 ANQGSEA. V dropped 3 bases and J dropped 2 bases, with 8 bases sitting between them. CDR3 coding DNA: TGCAGCGTTGAGGACCAGACCTACGAGCAGTACTTC. It translates to CSVEDQTYEQYF.

The chain recombines TRBV5-6 with TRBJ2-7, with D possibly being TRBD1 (5 bases). In germline, CDR1 is SGHDT, CDR2 YYEEEE. The CDR3 extends over 13 amino acids. Trimming took off 4 bases at V and 5 bases at J, with 13 bases between the two ends. CDR3 region: CASSPTGSHEQYF. The CDR3 DNA reads as TGTGCCAGCAGCCCCACAGGTTCCCACGAGCAGTACTTC.

The chain is built from TRBV4-2 and TRBJ2-3, with 7 bases fitting TRBD2. The CDR3 has 16 amino acids. V lost 2 bases to trimming and J lost 14 bases; unmatched junction nucleotides: 19. The germline gives CDR1 LGHNA, CDR2 YNFKEQ. The CDR3 sequence: CASSQPIRERGSRRYF. CDR3 DNA sequence: TGTGCCAGCAGCCAACCCATTCGCGAGCGGGGCTCGAGGCGGTATTTT.

This clone was detected only once. V gene TRBV19 combines with J gene TRBJ2-2; D ambiguous. CDR3 length equals 15 residues. Trimming cost V 6 bases and J 7 bases, with 18 bases left between them. Per germline, CDR1 LNHDA and CDR2 SQIVND (reference sequence). The CDR3 protein is CASSMLGPRFGELFF. The CDR3 DNA follows: TGTGCCAGTAGCATGCTGGGCCCCAGGTTCGGGGAGCTGTTTTTT.

The chain recombines TRBV7-7 with TRBJ2-5, with D perhaps matching TRBD1 or TRBD2 (6 bases each). The germline V and J ends were trimmed by 7 bases and 5 bases, with 20 bases remaining between them. The CDR3 length is 15 residues. Germline V gene data show CDR1 as SSHAT and CDR2 as FNYEAQ (reference sequence). The CDR3: CASMRTGAHGETQYF. The CDR3 DNA reads TGTGCCAGCATGCGGACGGGGGCGCATGGTGAGACCCAGTACTTC.

This sequence joins TRBV9 and TRBJ2-3, with D perhaps TRBD1 (5 bases). The CDR3 consists of 15 residues. The germline V and J ends were trimmed by 10 bases and 0 bases, with 18 bases remaining between them. Per the germline V gene, CDR1 is SGDLS and CDR2 is YYNGEE. CDR3 nucleotides: TGTGCCTCCCTTCCAGGGTCATCGAGCACAGATACGCAGTATTTT. Amino acid sequence: CASLPGSSSTDTQYF.

CDR3 nucleotide sequence: TGTGCCAGCAGCGTAGATATGGGGGACTTCTCTGGAAACACCATATATTTT. It is translated as CASSVDMGDFSGNTIYF. The J gene is TRBJ1-3, the V gene TRBV9, with D maybe TRBD1 (5 bases). CDR1 SGDLS and CDR2 YYNGEE come from the germline V gene. Trimming removed 0 bases from V and 0 bases from J, with 13 bases in between. The CDR3 consists of 17 residues. The full variable domain, rest sourced from reference TRBV9 and TRBJ1-3, is DSGVTQTPKHLITATGQRVTLRCSPRSGDLSVYWYQQSLDQGLQFLIQYYNGEERAKGNILERFSAQQFPDLHSELNLSSLELGDSALYFCASSVDMGDFSGNTIYFGEGSWLTVV.

The chain has TRBV6-1 and TRBJ2-7; D ambiguous. The CDR3 runs 14 residues. Germline values: CDR1 MNHNS, CDR2 SASEGT. Trimming left V 8 bases short and J 4 bases short, with 18 bases between. The CDR3 region has the DNA TGTGCCAGCGTTAAGGACCTGCTGTTGTACGAGCAGTACTTC. It translates to CASVKDLLLYEQYF.

The chain uses TRBV11-3 and TRBJ2-2; 10 bases align to TRBD1. V shed 0 bases, J shed 6 bases, and the junction held 1 base outside the gene matches. Germline V gene lookup returns CDR1 SGHNT and CDR2 YENEEA. This CDR3 comprises 15 residues. The CDR3 nucleotides read TGTGCCAGCAGCTTAGAAGGGACAGGGGCCGGGGAGCTGTTTTTT. Amino acid sequence: CASSLEGTGAGELFF.

CDR3 protein: CAWSAGVISGNTIYF. The CDR3 coding sequence is TGTGCCTGGAGTGCAGGGGTTATCTCTGGAAACACCATATATTTT. The V call is TRBV30, the J call TRBJ1-3, with a possible D match to TRBD1 (6 bases). In germline, CDR1 is GTSNPN, CDR2 SVGIG (reference sequence). The CDR3 length is 15 residues. V dropped 1 base and J dropped 0 bases, with 10 bases sitting between them.

This rearrangement joins TRBV30 to TRBJ2-1, with 7 bases that match TRBD2. V shed 5 bases and J 8 bases; nucleotides not matched to a gene: 12. The germline gives CDR1 GTSNPN, CDR2 SVGIG (reference sequence). The CDR3 totals 14 residues. The CDR3, as DNA: TGTGCCTGGCAGGGAGGGTCGCGCCCCGATGAGCAGTTCTTC. Protein product: CAWQGGSRPDEQFF.

The sample holds one count of this clone. This chain uses TRBV30 with TRBJ1-1; possibly TRBD1 for D (6 bases). V was shortened by 2 bases and J by 5 bases, with 12 bases between the two germline ends. Germline CDR1 is GTSNPN and CDR2 is SVGIG (reference sequence). CDR3 length equals 13 residues. The CDR3 DNA reads TGTGCCTGGAGTCCAGGGGTCGGGACTGAAGCTTTCTTT. Its translation is CAWSPGVGTEAFF.

The chain employs TRBV27 and TRBJ1-1, with D tentatively TRBD1 (6 bases). Trimming removed 6 bases from V and 0 bases from J, with 8 bases in between. CDR1 is MNHEY, CDR2 SMNVEV, per germline (reference sequence). This CDR3 is built from 13 residues. For the CDR3, the DNA is TGTGCCAGCAGGGGGGCTATGAACACTGAAGCTTTCTTT. Protein sequence: CASRGAMNTEAFF.

The chain couples TRBV5-4 to TRBJ2-7, with D possibly TRBD1 on 5 matching bases. There are 13 residues in the CDR3. The V and J ends lost 0 bases and 1 base respectively, with 5 bases between them. Germline lookup yields CDR1 SGHNT and CDR2 YYREEE (reference sequence). The CDR3 loop reads CASSLGQSYEQYF. As DNA, the CDR3 is TGTGCCAGCAGCTTGGGACAGTCCTACGAGCAGTACTTC.

This chain connects TRBV27 to TRBJ2-1; D is undetermined. The CDR3 contains 15 residues. V was cut by 2 bases and J by 0 bases, with 8 bases left in between. Germline V gives CDR1 MNHEY, CDR2 SMNVEV (reference sequence). CDR3 sequence: CASSLTSNSYNEQFF. The CDR3 bases are TGTGCCAGCAGTTTAACATCGAACTCCTACAATGAGCAGTTCTTC.

This chain connects TRBV19 to TRBJ1-1; 8 bases fit TRBD1. CDR1 LNHDA and CDR2 SQIVND come from the germline V gene (reference sequence). V gave up 5 bases and J gave up 8 bases; unmatched junction bases: 7. This CDR3 is built from 13 residues. The CDR3 spells CASSEQGVGEAFF. The CDR3 DNA reads as TGTGCCAGTAGTGAACAGGGGGTCGGGGAAGCTTTCTTT.